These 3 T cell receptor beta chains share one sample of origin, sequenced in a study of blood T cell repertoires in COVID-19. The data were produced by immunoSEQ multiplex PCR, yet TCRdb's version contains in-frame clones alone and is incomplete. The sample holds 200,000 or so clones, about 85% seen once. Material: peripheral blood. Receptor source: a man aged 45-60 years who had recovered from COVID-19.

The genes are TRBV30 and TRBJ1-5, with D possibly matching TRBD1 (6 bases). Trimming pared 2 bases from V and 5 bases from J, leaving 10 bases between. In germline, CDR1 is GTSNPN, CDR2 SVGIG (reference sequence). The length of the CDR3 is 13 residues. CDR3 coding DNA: TGTGCCTGGAGTACAGGGTCGGATCAGCCCCAGCATTTT. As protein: CAWSTGSDQPQHF.

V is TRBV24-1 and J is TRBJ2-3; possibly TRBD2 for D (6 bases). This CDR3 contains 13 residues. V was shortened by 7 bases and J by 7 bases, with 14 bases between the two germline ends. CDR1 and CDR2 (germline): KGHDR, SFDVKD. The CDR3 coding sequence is TGTGCCACCAGGGGGGGACGGAGCTATACGCAGTATTTT. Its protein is CATRGGRSYTQYF.

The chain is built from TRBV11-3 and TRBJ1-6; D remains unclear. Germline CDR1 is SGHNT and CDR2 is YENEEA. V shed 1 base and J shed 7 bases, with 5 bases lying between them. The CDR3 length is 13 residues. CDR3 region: CASSLGRNSPLHF. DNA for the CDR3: TGTGCCAGCAGCTTAGGTCGGAATTCACCCCTCCACTTT.